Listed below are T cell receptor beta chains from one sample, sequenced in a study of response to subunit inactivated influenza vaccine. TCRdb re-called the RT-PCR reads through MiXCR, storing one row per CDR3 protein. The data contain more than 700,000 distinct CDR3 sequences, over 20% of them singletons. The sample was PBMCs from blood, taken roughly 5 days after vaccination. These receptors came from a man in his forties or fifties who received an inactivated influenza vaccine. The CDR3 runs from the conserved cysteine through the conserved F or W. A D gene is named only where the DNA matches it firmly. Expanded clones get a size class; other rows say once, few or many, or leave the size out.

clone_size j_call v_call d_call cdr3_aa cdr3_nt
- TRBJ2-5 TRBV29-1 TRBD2 CSVESLAGVPQETQYF TGCAGCGTTGAAAGTCTAGCGGGAGTCCCCCAAGAGACCCAGTACTTC
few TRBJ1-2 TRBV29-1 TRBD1 CSVRQGEGYGYTF TGCAGCGTTCGACAGGGAGAGGGCTATGGCTACACCTTC
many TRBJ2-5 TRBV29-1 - CSVGGTAKETQYF TGCAGCGTTGGTGGGACGGCTAAAGAGACCCAGTACTTC
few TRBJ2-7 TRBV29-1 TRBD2 CSVEVRGSASYEQYF TGCAGCGTTGAAGTCCGCGGGAGTGCCTCCTACGAGCAGTACTTC
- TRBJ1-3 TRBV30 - CAWSTIQGRNTIYF TGTGCCTGGAGTACAATCCAGGGCCGAAACACCATATATTTT
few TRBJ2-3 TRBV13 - CASSPYQVDTQYF TGTGCCAGCAGCCCGTATCAGGTGGATACGCAGTATTTT
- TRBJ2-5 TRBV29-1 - CSVFWDTHTQETQYF TGCAGCGTTTTTTGGGACACACACACTCAAGAGACCCAGTACTTC
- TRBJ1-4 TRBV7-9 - CASSLAAGGEKLFF TGTGCCAGCAGCTTAGCGGCCGGGGGTGAAAAACTGTTTTTT
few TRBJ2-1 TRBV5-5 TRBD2 CASTRTSGLSSYNEQFF TGTGCCAGCACCAGGACTAGCGGGCTGAGCTCCTACAATGAGCAGTTCTTC
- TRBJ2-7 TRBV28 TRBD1 CARRDRGTYEQYF TGTGCCCGCAGGGACAGGGGGACCTACGAGCAGTACTTC
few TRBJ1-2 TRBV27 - CASSFQHTGGYTF TGTGCCAGCAGTTTCCAACACACAGGGGGCTACACCTTC
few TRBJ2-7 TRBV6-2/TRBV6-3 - CASRRLSDRYYEQYF TGTGCCAGCAGACGCCTGTCAGACAGGTACTACGAGCAGTACTTC
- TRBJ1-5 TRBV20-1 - CSAREARARQPQHF TGCAGTGCTAGAGAGGCGAGGGCCCGGCAGCCCCAGCATTTT
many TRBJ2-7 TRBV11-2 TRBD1 CASRTGTGTYEQYF TGTGCCAGCAGAACCGGGACAGGAACCTACGAGCAGTACTTC
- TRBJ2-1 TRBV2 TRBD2 CASSESPSGGYNEQFF TGTGCCAGCAGTGAATCCCCTAGCGGGGGCTACAATGAGCAGTTCTTC
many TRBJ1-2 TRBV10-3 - CAISGTRDTTNYGYTF TGTGCCATCAGTGGGACCCGGGACACAACTAACTATGGCTACACCTTC
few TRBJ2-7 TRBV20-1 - CSASGRGHYEQYF TGCAGTGCTAGCGGGAGGGGGCATTACGAGCAGTACTTC
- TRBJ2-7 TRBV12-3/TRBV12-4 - CASSPPRSGAEQYF TGTGCCAGCAGTCCTCCTAGGTCGGGGGCCGAGCAGTACTTC
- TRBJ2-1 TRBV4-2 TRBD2 CASSQDLGGASYNEQFF TGTGCCAGCAGCCAAGATCTGGGAGGGGCTTCCTACAATGAGCAGTTCTTC